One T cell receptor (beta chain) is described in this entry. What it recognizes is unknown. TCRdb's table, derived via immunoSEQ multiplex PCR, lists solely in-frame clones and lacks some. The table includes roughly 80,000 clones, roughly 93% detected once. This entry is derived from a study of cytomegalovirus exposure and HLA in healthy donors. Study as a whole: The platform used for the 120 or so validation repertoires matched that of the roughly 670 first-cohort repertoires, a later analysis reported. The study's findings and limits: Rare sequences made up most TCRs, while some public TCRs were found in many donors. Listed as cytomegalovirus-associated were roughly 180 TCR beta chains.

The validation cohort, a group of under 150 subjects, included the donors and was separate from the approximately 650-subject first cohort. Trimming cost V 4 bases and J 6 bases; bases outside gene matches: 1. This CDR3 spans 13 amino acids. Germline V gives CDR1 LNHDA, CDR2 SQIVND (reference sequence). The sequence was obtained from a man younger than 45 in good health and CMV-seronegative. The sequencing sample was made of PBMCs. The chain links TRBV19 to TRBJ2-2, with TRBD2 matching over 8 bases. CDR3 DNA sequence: TGTGCCAGTAGTAAGGGACTAGCCGGGGAGCTGTTTTTT. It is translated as CASSKGLAGELFF.